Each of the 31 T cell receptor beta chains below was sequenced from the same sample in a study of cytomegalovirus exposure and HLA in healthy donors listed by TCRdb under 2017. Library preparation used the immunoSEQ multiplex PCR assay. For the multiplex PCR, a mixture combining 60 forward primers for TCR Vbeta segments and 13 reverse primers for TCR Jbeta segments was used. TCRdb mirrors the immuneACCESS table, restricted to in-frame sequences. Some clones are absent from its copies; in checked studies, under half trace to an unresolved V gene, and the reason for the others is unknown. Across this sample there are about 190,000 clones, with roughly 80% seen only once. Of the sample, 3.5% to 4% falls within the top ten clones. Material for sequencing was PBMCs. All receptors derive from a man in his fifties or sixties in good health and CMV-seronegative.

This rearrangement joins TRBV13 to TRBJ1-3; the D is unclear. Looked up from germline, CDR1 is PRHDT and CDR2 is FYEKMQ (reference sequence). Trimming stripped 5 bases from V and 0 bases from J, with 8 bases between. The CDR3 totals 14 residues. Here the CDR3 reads CASSPTSSGNTIYF. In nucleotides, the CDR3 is TGTGCCAGCAGCCCCACGAGCTCTGGAAACACCATATATTTT.

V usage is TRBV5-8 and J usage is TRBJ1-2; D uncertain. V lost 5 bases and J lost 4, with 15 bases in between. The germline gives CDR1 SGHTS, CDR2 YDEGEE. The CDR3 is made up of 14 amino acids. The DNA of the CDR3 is TGTGCCAGCAGTTTACTAAATCTTGTCTATGGCTACACCTTC. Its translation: CASSLLNLVYGYTF.

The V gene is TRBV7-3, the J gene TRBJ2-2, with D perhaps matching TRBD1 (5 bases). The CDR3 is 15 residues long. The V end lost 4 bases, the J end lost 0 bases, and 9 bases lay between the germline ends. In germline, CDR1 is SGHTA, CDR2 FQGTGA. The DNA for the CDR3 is TGTGCCAGCAGCTCGACAGCAACGAACACCGGGGAGCTGTTTTTT. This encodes CASSSTATNTGELFF.

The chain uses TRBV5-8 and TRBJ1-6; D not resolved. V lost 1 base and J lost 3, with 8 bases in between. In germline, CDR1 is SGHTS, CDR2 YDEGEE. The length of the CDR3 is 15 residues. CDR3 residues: CASSLSQNYNSPLHF. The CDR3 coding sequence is TGTGCCAGCAGCTTGAGTCAGAACTATAATTCACCCCTCCACTTT.

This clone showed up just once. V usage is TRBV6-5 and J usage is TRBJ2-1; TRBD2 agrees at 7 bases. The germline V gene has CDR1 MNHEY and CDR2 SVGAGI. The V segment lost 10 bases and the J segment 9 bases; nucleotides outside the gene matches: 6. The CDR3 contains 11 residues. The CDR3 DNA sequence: TGTGCCACGACGGGGGGTAGTGAGCAGTTCTTC. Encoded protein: CATTGGSEQFF.

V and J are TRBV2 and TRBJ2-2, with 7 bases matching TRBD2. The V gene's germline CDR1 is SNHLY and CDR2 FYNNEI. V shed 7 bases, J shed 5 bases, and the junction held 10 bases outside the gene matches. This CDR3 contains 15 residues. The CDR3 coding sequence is TGTGCCAGCACAGCGGCGGGGGTGCGAACCGGGGAGCTGTTTTTT. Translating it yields CASTAAGVRTGELFF.

In DNA form, the CDR3 reads TGTGCCAGCAGACGCGGGGCAGACATTACGGAGCAGTACTTC. This gives the protein CASRRGADITEQYF. This sequence joins TRBV6-6 and TRBJ2-7, with D possibly matching TRBD2 (6 bases). There are 14 residues in the CDR3. Per germline, CDR1 MNHNY and CDR2 SVGAGI (reference sequence). V was clipped by 6 bases and J by 7 bases, with 19 bases between them.

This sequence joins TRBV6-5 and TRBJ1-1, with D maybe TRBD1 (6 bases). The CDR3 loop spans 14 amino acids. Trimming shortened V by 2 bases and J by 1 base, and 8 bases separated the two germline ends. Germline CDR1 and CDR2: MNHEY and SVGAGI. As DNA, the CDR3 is TGTGCCAGCAGTTACCAGGGGAGGAACACTGAAGCTTTCTTT. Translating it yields CASSYQGRNTEAFF.

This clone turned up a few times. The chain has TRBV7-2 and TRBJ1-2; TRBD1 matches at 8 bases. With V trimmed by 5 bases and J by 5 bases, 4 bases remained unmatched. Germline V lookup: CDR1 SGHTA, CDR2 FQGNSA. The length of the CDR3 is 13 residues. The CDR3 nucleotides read TGTGCCAGCAGCGCCTGGACAGGGTATGGCTACACCTTC. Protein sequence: CASSAWTGYGYTF.

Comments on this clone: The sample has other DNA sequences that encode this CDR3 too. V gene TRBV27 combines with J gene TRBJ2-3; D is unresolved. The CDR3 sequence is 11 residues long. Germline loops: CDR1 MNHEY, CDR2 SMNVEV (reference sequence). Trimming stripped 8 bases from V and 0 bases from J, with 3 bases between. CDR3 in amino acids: CASSSTDTQYF. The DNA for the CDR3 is TGTGCCAGCTCTAGCACAGATACGCAGTATTTT.

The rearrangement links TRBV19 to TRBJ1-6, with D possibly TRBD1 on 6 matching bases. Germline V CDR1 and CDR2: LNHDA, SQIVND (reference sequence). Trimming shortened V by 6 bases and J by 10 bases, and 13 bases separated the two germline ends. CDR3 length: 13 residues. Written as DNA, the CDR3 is TGTGCCAGTAGCCGGGACAAATGGTCACCCCTCCACTTT. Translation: CASSRDKWSPLHF.

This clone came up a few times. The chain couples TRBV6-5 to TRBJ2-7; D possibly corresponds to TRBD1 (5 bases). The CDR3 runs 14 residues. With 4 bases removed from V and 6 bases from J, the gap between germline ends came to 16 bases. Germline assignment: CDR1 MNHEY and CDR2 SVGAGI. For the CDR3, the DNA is TGTGCCAGCAGTTGGGGCGGTGAGGTAGGCGAGCAGTACTTC. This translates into CASSWGGEVGEQYF.

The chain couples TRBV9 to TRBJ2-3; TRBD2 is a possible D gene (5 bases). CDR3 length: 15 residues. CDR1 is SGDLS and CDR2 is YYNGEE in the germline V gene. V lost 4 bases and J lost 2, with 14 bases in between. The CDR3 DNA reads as TGTGCCAGCAGCCCTCCCAGCGGATTCACAGATACGCAGTATTTT. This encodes CASSPPSGFTDTQYF.

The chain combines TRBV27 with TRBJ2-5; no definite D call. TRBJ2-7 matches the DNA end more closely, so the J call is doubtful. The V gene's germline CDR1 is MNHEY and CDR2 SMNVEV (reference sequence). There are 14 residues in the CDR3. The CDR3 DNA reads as TGTGCCAGCAGTTTAAGCCCAACGAGGTCCGAGCAGTACTTC. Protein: CASSLSPTRSEQYF.

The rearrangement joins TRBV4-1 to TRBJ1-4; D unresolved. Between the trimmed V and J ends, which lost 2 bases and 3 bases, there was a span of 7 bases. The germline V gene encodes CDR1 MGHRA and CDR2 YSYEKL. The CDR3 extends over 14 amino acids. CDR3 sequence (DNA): TGCGCCAGCAGCCAACAGGCATCTAATGAAAAACTGTTTTTT. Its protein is CASSQQASNEKLFF.

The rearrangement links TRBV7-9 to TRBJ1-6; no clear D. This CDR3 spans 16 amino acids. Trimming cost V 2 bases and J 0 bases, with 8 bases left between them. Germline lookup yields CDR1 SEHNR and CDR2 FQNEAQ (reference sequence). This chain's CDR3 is CASSLMSGSYNSPLHF. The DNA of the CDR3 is TGTGCCAGCAGCTTAATGAGTGGCTCCTATAATTCACCCCTCCACTTT.

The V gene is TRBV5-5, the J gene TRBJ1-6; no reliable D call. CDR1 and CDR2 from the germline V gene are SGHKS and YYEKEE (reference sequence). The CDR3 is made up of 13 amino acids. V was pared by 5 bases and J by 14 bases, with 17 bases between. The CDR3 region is CASSPLGGQALHF. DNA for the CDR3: TGTGCCAGCAGTCCCCTGGGAGGCCAGGCCCTCCACTTT.

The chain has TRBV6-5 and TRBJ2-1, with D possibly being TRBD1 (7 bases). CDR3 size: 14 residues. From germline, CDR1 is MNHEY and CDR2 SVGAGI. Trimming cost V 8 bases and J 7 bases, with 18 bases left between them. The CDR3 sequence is CASSQGGQYNEQFF. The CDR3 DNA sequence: TGTGCCAGCTCCCAGGGGGGCCAGTATAATGAGCAGTTCTTC.

The DNA for the CDR3 is TGCGCCAGCAGTCCTGGACAGGGCCTAGCGGGGGACACAGATACGCAGTATTTT. This gives the protein CASSPGQGLAGDTDTQYF. The chain recombines TRBV23-1 with TRBJ2-3; TRBD2 matches 10 bases. TRBV23-1 is reported as an ORF; its role is uncertain. The CDR3 spans 18 residues. Germline trimming cut 4 bases from V and 2 bases from J; bases unmatched to any gene: 12.

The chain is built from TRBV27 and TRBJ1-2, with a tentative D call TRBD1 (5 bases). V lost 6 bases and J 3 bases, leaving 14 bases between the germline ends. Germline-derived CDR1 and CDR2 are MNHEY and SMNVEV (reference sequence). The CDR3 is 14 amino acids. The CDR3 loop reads CASSLGPGYYGYTF. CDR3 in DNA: TGTGCCAGCAGCTTAGGACCAGGGTACTATGGCTACACCTTC.

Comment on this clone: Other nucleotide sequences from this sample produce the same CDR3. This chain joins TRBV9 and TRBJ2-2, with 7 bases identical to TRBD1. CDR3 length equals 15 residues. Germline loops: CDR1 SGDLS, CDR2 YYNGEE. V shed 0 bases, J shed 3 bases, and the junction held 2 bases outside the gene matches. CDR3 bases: TGTGCCAGCAGCGTAGGACAGGGTGACACCGGGGAGCTGTTTTTT. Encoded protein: CASSVGQGDTGELFF. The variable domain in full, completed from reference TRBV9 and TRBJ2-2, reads DSGVTQTPKHLITATGQRVTLRCSPRSGDLSVYWYQQSLDQGLQFLIQYYNGEERAKGNILERFSAQQFPDLHSELNLSSLELGDSALYFCASSVGQGDTGELFFGEGSRLTVL.

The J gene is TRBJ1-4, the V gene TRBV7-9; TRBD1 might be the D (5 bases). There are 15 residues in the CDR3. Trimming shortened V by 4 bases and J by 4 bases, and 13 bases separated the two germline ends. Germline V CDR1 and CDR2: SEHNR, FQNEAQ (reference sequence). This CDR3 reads CASSSPGGVNEKLFF. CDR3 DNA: TGTGCCAGCAGCTCCCCGGGAGGGGTTAATGAAAAACTGTTTTTT.

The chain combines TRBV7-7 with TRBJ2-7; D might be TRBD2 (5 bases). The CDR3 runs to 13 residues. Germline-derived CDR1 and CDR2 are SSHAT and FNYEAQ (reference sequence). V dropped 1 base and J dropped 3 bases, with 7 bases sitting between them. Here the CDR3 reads CASSLGENYEQYF. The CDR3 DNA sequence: TGTGCCAGCAGCTTAGGGGAGAACTACGAGCAGTACTTC.

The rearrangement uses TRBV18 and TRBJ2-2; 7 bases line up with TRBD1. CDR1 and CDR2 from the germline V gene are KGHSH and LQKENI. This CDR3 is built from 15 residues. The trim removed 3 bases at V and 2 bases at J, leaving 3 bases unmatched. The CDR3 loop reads CASSPNRGNTGELFF. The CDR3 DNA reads TGTGCCAGCTCACCCAACAGGGGAAACACCGGGGAGCTGTTTTTT.

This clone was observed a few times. CDR3 in DNA: TGTGCCACCAGCGGAGGACATTCCCGCTCTGGAAACACCATATATTTT. Its translation: CATSGGHSRSGNTIYF. This sequence joins TRBV15 and TRBJ1-3; TRBD1 is a possible D gene (5 bases). V shed 5 bases and J shed 0 bases, with 14 bases lying between them. CDR1 is LNHNV, CDR2 YYDKDF, per germline (reference sequence). The CDR3 sequence is 16 residues long.

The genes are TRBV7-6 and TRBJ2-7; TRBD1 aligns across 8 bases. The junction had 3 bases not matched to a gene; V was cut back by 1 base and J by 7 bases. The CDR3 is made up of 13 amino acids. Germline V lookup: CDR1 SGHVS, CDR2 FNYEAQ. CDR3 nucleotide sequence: TGTGCCAGCAGCTTAGGGACAGGGCGTGAGCAGTACTTC. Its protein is CASSLGTGREQYF.

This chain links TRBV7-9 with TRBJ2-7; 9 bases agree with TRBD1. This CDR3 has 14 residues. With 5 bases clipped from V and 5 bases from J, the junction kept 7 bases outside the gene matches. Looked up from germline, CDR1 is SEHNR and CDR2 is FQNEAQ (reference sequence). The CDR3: CASSGWTGDHEQYF. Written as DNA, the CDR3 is TGTGCCAGCAGCGGGTGGACAGGGGACCACGAGCAGTACTTC.

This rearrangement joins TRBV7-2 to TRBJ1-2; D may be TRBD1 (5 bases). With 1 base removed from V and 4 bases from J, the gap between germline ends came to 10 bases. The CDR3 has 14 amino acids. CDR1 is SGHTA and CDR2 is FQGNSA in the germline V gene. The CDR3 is CASSLDPGPYGYTF. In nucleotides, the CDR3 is TGTGCCAGCAGCTTAGACCCAGGGCCCTATGGCTACACCTTC.

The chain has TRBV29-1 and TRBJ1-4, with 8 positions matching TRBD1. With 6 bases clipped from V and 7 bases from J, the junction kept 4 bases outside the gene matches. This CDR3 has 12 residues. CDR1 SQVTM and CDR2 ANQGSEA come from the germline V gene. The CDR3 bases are TGCAGCGTGCAGGGGGCCGGTGAAAAACTGTTTTTT. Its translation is CSVQGAGEKLFF.

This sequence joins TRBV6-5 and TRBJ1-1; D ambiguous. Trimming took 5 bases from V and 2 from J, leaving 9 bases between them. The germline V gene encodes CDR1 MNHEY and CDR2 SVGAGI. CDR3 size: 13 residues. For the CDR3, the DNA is TGTGCCAGCAGTATAAGTACAAACACTGAAGCTTTCTTT. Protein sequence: CASSISTNTEAFF.

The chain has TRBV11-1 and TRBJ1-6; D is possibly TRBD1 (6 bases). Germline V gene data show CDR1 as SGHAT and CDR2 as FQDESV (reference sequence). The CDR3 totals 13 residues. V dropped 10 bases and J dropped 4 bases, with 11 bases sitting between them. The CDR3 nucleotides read TGTGCCAAAACAGGGCTTTATAATTCACCCCTCCACTTT. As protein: CAKTGLYNSPLHF.